The 8 T cell receptor beta chains below come from one sample, sequenced in a study of CD8+CD57+ T cells in acquired aplastic anemia. Genomic DNA served as template for TCR beta VDJ and CDR3 profiling. TCRdb analysed the reads with MiXCR anew, one entry per CDR3 protein. The data contain around 200,000 distinct CDR3 sequences, more than 55% of them singletons. Patients chosen for sequencing had shown CD8+CD57+ cell expansion by flow cytometry. Sequencing was performed on sorted CD4+, CD8+, or CD8+CD57+ T cells (not recorded which) from PBMCs. These receptor sequences come from a human donor with aplastic anemia.

The gene calls are TRBV24-1 and TRBJ2-1; D is possibly TRBD2 (5 bases). The CDR3 is 14 residues long. V lost 6 bases to trimming and J lost 4 bases, with 12 bases between them. Germline CDR1 is KGHDR and CDR2 is SFDVKD. CDR3 nucleotide sequence: TGTGCCACCAGTAGGAGTAGCGTATACAATGAGCAGTTCTTC. As protein: CATSRSSVYNEQFF.

In the case of this clonotype: The junction shows a germline mismatch at one end, possibly a read error. The CDR3 sequence: CASNRWSGGVSTQYF. CDR3 nucleotide sequence: TGTGCCAGCAACAGATGGAGCGGGGGGGTGAGTACGCAGTATTTT. The chain uses TRBV5-1 and TRBJ2-3, with TRBD2 matching 10 bases. The CDR3 contains 15 residues. Germline-derived CDR1 and CDR2 are SGHRS and YFSETQ.

The chain recombines TRBV9 with TRBJ2-3; 9 nucleotides match TRBD1. V gave up 4 bases and J gave up 4 bases; unmatched junction bases: 7. Germline V lookup: CDR1 SGDLS, CDR2 YYNGEE. This CDR3 has 15 residues. CDR3 protein: CASSPKTGGADTQYF. The CDR3 coding sequence is TGTGCCAGCAGCCCCAAGACAGGGGGAGCAGATACGCAGTATTTT.

This sequence joins TRBV24-1 and TRBJ1-5; 7 positions agree with TRBD1. V shed 4 bases and J 8 bases; nucleotides not matched to a gene: 7. The CDR3 loop spans 14 amino acids. Per germline, CDR1 KGHDR and CDR2 SFDVKD. The DNA for the CDR3 is TGTGCCACCAGTGAAAGGACAGGAATCGAGCCCCAGCATTTT. Amino acid sequence: CATSERTGIEPQHF.

CDR3 region: CASSAGTLGDQYF. CDR3 sequence (DNA): TGTGCCAGTAGCGCCGGGACACTTGGGGACCAGTACTTC. The rearrangement links TRBV19 to TRBJ2-5, with a tentative D call TRBD1 (6 bases). CDR3 length: 13 residues. Germline V CDR1 and CDR2: LNHDA, SQIVND (reference sequence). V was cut by 6 bases and J by 10 bases, with 18 bases left in between.

The rearrangement joins TRBV2 to TRBJ2-7; D is ambiguous. Trimming took 3 bases from V and 6 from J, leaving 9 bases between them. Germline assignment: CDR1 SNHLY and CDR2 FYNNEI. CDR3 size: 12 residues. The CDR3 nucleotides read TGTGCCAGCAGTGAGTCCAGTTTCGAGCAGTACTTC. It encodes CASSESSFEQYF. Full variable domain (remainder filled in from reference TRBV2 and TRBJ2-7): EPEVTQTPSHQVTQMGQEVILRCVPISNHLYFYWYRQILGQKVEFLVSFYNNEISEKSEIFDDQFSVERPDGSNFTLKIRSTKLEDSAMYFCASSESSFEQYFGPGTRLTVT.

The chain recombines TRBV29-1 with TRBJ2-3, with TRBD2 matching over 12 bases. The CDR3 extends over 12 amino acids. CDR1 and CDR2 from the germline V gene are SQVTM and ANQGSEA. CDR3 region: CVTSGSTDTQYF. CDR3 coding DNA: TGCGTGACTAGCGGGAGTACAGATACGCAGTATTTT.

The chain has TRBV12-5 and TRBJ2-7; 9 bases match TRBD2. V lost 0 bases, J lost 4 bases, and 7 bases stayed unmatched. Germline V gene data show CDR1 as LGHNT and CDR2 as FRNRAP. The CDR3 consists of 16 residues. The CDR3 reads CASGLVAGSGGYEQYF. The CDR3 DNA follows: TGTGCTAGTGGTTTGGTAGCGGGTAGCGGGGGATACGAGCAGTACTTC.